The sequence of this T cell receptor beta chain was determined in a study of identical twins. Each CDR3 protein is one row after TCRdb ran MiXCR on the 5' RACE reads. This table has about 520,000 distinct CDR3 sequences, 20% to 25% appearing once. This CDR3 spans 15 amino acids. Trimming removed 8 bases at V and 3 bases at J, with 19 bases between. Germline V gene lookup returns CDR1 SGHVS and CDR2 FQNEAQ. Separately, the same data were catalogued under a study of T cells expressing NK-cell markers.

The sequence was obtained from a woman between 18 and 29 years old in good health. The sample was CD4+ T cells sorted from blood. The genes are TRBV7-8 and TRBJ1-1; D uncertain. The CDR3: CASFWAGFKDTEAFF. CDR3 DNA sequence: TGTGCCAGCTTTTGGGCGGGATTTAAGGACACTGAAGCTTTCTTT. Combining the CDR3 with reference TRBV7-8 and TRBJ1-1 gives the whole variable domain GAGVSQSPRYKVAKRGQDVALRCDPISGHVSLFWYQQALGQGPEFLTYFQNEAQLDKSGLPSDRFFAERPEGSVSTLKIQRTQQEDSAVYLCASFWAGFKDTEAFFGQGTRLTVV.